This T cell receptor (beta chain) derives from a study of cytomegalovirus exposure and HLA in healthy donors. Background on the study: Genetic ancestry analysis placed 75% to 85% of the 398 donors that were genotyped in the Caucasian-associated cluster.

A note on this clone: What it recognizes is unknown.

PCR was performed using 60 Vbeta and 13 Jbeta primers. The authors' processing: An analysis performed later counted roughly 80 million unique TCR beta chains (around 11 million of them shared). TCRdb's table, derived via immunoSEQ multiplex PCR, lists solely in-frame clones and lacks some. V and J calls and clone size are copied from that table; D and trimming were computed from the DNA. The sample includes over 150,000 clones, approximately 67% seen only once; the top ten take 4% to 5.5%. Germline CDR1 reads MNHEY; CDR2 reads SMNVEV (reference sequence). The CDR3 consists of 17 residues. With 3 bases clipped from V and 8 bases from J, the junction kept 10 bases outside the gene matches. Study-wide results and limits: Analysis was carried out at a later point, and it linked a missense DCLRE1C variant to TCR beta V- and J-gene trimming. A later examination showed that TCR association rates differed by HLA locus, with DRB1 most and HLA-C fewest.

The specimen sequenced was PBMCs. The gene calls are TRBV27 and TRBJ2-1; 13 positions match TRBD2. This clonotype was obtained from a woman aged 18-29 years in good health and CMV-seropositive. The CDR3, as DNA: TGTGCCAGCAGTTTTAGAAAAACTAGCGGGGGGGGTTATGAGCAGTTCTTC. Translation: CASSFRKTSGGGYEQFF.